Sequencing of this T cell receptor beta chain was carried out in a study of CD8+ T cells in alopecia areata. Study-level results: Normal-skin resident alphabeta T cells also appear among scalp sample sequences.

RNA extraction was followed by reverse transcription into cDNA, which acted as the sequencing template. TCRdb keeps only in-frame clones here, not all; method: immunoSEQ multiplex PCR. The table includes 150,000 or so clones, about nine tenths detected once. Specimens obtained from alopecia areata patients comprised lesional scalp punch biopsies and peripheral blood. V was cut by 3 bases and J by 0 bases, with 15 bases left in between. Germline loops: CDR1 SGHAT, CDR2 FQNNGV. CDR3 length equals 16 residues. Comment on this clone: Its target is unknown.

The sequence came from a human donor with alopecia areata. V gene TRBV11-2 combines with J gene TRBJ2-7; no firm D call. The source material was CD8+ T cells sorted from blood, sampled at week 0. Written as DNA, the CDR3 is TGTGCCAGCAGCTTTGACGGGTTTACGACCTCCTACGAGCAGTACTTC. Its translation is CASSFDGFTTSYEQYF.